These 2 T cell receptor beta chains originate from one sample sequenced in a study of shared clonotypes between healthy human individuals. Libraries were prepared by immunoSEQ multiplex PCR; TCRdb keeps only in-frame clonotypes and omits some of them. Altogether around 88,000 clones are present, approximately 63% being singletons, with the ten largest covering approximately 53%. The sequencing sample was made of memory CD8+ T cells sorted from blood. Subset: CD45RO+ cells pooled with CCR7-negative TemRA cells. The receptors were sampled from a man in his thirties or forties in good health.

The chain is built from TRBV6-5 and TRBJ2-7; 7 bases match TRBD1. The junction had 4 bases not matched to a gene; V was cut back by 6 bases and J by 5 bases. The CDR3 is 12 residues long. The germline V gene has CDR1 MNHEY and CDR2 SVGAGI. CDR3 nucleotides: TGTGCCAGCAGCTTAGGGGGCGACGAGCAGTACTTC. Encoded protein: CASSLGGDEQYF.

This clone has more than one count but fewer than ten. The V and J genes are TRBV15 and TRBJ1-2; TRBD1 might be the D (5 bases). CDR1 is LNHNV, CDR2 YYDKDF, per germline (reference sequence). CDR3 length equals 15 residues. V shed 0 bases and J shed 4 bases, with 12 bases lying between them. CDR3 sequence (DNA): TGTGCCACCAGCAGAGATTACCAGGGCGGCTATGGCTACACCTTC. This translates into CATSRDYQGGYGYTF.